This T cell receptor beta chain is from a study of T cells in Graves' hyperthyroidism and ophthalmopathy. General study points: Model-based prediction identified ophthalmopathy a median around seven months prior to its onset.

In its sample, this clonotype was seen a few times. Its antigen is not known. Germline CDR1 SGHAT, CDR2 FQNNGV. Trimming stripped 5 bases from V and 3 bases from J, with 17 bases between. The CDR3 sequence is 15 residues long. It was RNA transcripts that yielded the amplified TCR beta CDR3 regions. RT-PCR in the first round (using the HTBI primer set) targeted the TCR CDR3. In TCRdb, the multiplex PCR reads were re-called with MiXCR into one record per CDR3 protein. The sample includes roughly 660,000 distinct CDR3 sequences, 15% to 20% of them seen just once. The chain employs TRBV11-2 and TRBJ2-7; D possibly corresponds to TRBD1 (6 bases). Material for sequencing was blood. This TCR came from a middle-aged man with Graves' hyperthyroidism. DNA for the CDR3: TGTGCCAGCAGCCAGGTAACAGGGAATGGCTACGAGCAGTACTTC. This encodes CASSQVTGNGYEQYF.